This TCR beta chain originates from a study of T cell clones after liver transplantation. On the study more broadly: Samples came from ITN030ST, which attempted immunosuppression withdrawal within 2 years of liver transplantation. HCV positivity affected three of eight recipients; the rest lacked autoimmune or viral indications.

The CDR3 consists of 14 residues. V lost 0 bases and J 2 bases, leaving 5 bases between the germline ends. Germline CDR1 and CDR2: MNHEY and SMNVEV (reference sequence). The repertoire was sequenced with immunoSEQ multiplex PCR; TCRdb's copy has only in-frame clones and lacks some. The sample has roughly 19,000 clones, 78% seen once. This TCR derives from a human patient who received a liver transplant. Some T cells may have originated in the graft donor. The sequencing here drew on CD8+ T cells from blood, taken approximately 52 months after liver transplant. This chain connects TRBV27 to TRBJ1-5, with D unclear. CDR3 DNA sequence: TGTGCCAGCAGTTTATCTGGTCGCAATCAGCCCCAGCATTTT. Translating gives CASSLSGRNQPQHF.